The rows below give T cell receptor beta chains drawn from one sample of a study of blood T cell repertoires in COVID-19. TCRdb keeps only in-frame clones here, not all; method: immunoSEQ multiplex PCR. This table has about 430,000 clones, 88% appearing once. Material: PBMCs or T cells enriched from blood (not recorded which). All receptors come from a woman in her twenties or thirties with acute COVID-19. Each CDR3 is given with its conserved first and last residue. Each record gives: D gene, V gene, J gene, clone size, CDR3 DNA, CDR3 protein. The D gene is left open where the match is weak. Size is omitted from some rows. Given values are once, few, many or a class for expanded clones.

>TRBD1|TRBV24-1|TRBJ2-3|-
TGTGCCACCAGTCTAGGGACAGTCCTCACAGATACGCAGTATTTT
CATSLGTVLTDTQYF
>-|TRBV10-1|TRBJ1-1|-
TGCGCCAGCAGTGAGTCGCAGGGATTAGGCACTGAAGCTTTCTTT
CASSESQGLGTEAFF
>TRBD2|TRBV2|TRBJ2-6|-
TGTGCCACCACTAGCGGGGTTAACTCTGGGGCCAACGTCCTGACTTTC
CATTSGVNSGANVLTF
>TRBD2|TRBV6-1|TRBJ2-1|-
TGTGCCAGCAGTGACCCGGAACTAGCGGGGAGTTACAATGAGCAGTTCTTC
CASSDPELAGSYNEQFF
>-|TRBV19|TRBJ1-5|few
TGTGCCAGTAGTATGAGAGGGTCCAGCAATCAGCCCCAGCATTTT
CASSMRGSSNQPQHF
>TRBD1|TRBV27|TRBJ1-2|-
TGTGCCAGCAGTCTAATAGGGACAGGGGGCGACTACACCTTC
CASSLIGTGGDYTF
>-|TRBV2|TRBJ1-5|once
TGTGCCAGCGGAGGACGGTCCCGGGATCAGCCCCAGCATTTT
CASGGRSRDQPQHF
>-|TRBV5-1|TRBJ2-3|-
TGCGCCAGCAGCTTGGAAAGCGCCACAGATACGCAGTATTTT
CASSLESATDTQYF
>TRBD2|TRBV2|TRBJ2-7|-
TGTGCCAGCAGTGAGACGTGGCTAGCGGGAGACATCTCCTACGAGCAGTACTTC
CASSETWLAGDISYEQYF
>TRBD2|TRBV6-1|TRBJ2-7|-
TGTGCCAGCAGTGAAGCTAGCGGGGGGAACGAGCAGTACTTC
CASSEASGGNEQYF
>TRBD1|TRBV7-7|TRBJ2-2|-
TGTGCCAGCAGCTCACAGACTACAGGGGGCACCGGGGAGCTGTTTTTT
CASSSQTTGGTGELFF
>-|TRBV5-6|TRBJ1-2|few
TGTGCCAGCAGCTTGCCAGCTAACTATGGCTACACCTTC
CASSLPANYGYTF
>-|TRBV7-9|TRBJ1-4|-
TGTGCCAGCAGCTTGGGAGGGGTAGTTGAAAAACTGTTTTTT
CASSLGGVVEKLFF
>TRBD2|TRBV6-1|TRBJ2-1|-
TGTGCCAGCAGTGATTACTTAGCGGGGGAGGCCTACAATGAGCAGTTCTTC
CASSDYLAGEAYNEQFF
>TRBD1|TRBV6-4|TRBJ2-3|-
TGTGCCAGCAGTGAGCGGACAGGGGGGCAGCCGTATTTT
CASSERTGGQPYF
>TRBD2|TRBV5-1|TRBJ2-5|-
TGCGCCAGCAGCAGAGGACTAGCGGGCCCCCGAGGGGAGACCCAGTACTTC
CASSRGLAGPRGETQYF
>-|TRBV30|TRBJ1-6|once
TGTGCCTGGAGTGAGGAGCTACGGACCCTCCACTTT
CAWSEELRTLHF
>-|TRBV6-5|TRBJ1-5|-
TGTGCCAGCAGGAAGGGGTATAGCAATCAGCCCCAGCATTTT
CASRKGYSNQPQHF
>-|TRBV7-2|TRBJ1-1|-
TGTGCCAGCAGGGGGGGTACTGAAGCTTTCTTT
CASRGGTEAFF
>TRBD1|TRBV10-1|TRBJ1-1|-
TGCGCCAGCAGCGATGAGGGGGCCGTGAACACTGAAGCTTTCTTT
CASSDEGAVNTEAFF
>-|TRBV7-9|TRBJ1-4|-
TGTGCCAGCAGCCCCGACAGGCAGAGGTGGGGTGAAAAACTGTTTTTT
CASSPDRQRWGEKLFF
>TRBD1|TRBV5-1|TRBJ1-2|-
TGCGCCAGCAGCCCGGGACAGTTTGGCTACACCTTC
CASSPGQFGYTF
>-|TRBV7-9|TRBJ1-6|-
TGTGCCAGCAGCCCTGCAGGCCTTTATAATTCACCCCTCCACTTT
CASSPAGLYNSPLHF
>TRBD2|TRBV9|TRBJ2-1|-
TGTGCCAGCAGCGTAGGTAGCGGGGGAGACAATGAGCAGTTCTTC
CASSVGSGGDNEQFF
>TRBD1|TRBV5-1|TRBJ1-1|-
TGCGCCAGCAGCCAAACGACAGGGCCCACTGAAGCTTTCTTT
CASSQTTGPTEAFF
>-|TRBV5-1|TRBJ2-7|many
TGCGCCAGCAGCTTGAATGGTAGTCCCTTCTACGAGCAGTACTTC
CASSLNGSPFYEQYF
>-|TRBV3-1/TRBV3-2|TRBJ2-7|-
TGTGCCAGCAGCCAAGATGCCAGGGTTGGGGCCTACGAGCAGTACTTC
CASSQDARVGAYEQYF
>TRBD1|TRBV4-1|TRBJ1-4|-
TGCGCCAGCAGCCAAGCGCTGGGACAGCAAAATGAAAAACTGTTTTTT
CASSQALGQQNEKLFF